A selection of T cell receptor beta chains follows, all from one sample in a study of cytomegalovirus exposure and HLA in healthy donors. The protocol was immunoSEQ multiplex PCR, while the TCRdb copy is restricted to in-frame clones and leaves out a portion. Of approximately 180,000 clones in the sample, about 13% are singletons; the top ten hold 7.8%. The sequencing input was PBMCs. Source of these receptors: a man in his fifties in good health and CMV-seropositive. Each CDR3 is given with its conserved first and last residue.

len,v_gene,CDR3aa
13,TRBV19,CASSDSGNQPQHF
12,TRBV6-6,CASSPPGQGARF
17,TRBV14,CASSQEPGGGGGQPQHF
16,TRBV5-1,CASSLGTGLSGNTIYF
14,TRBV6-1,CASTLDRVVQPQHF
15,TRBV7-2,CASSLYTGGNYGYPF
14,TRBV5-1,CASSRDRNTGELFF
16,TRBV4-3,CASSLRPGQLYDTQYF
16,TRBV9,CASSATPSGGDHTQYF
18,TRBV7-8,CASSSWDRGQEENYGYTF
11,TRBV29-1,CSVRRNTEAFF
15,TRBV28,CASSFGDREAGELFF
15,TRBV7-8,CASSPPGRSGNTIYF
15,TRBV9,CASSVAPSGQETQYF
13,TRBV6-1,CASSETAFYGYTF
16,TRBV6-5,CASSSTSGGAGETQYF
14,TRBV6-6,CASSSGTPTGELFF
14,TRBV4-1,CASSLGTANEKLFF
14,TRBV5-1,CASRGDISTDTQYF
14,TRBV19,CASSIDSGADTQYF
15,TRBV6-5,CASSRSGGASETQYF
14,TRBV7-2,CASSLRDSHRGYTF
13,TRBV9,CASSPDRVSPLHF
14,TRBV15,CATKTGDGTGELFF
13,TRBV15,CATSRGALAPQHF
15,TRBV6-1,CASTGDRGPNEKLFF
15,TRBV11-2,CASSLEQHTYYGYTF
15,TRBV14,CASSKTGDPWETQYF
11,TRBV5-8,CASSIEDTQYF
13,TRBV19,CASSIPGNYGYTF
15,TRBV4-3,CASSLAGANQETQYF
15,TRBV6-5,CASSSGGMGDTEAFF
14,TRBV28,CASSSTGGRETQYF
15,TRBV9,CASSVGGGGQETQYF
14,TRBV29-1,CSAEAREGWTEAFF
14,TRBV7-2,CASSPGTGNQPQHF
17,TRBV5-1,CASTTGPVEVLLGELFF
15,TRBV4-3,CASSRGQGASNEQFF
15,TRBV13,CASSLRRPNTGELFF